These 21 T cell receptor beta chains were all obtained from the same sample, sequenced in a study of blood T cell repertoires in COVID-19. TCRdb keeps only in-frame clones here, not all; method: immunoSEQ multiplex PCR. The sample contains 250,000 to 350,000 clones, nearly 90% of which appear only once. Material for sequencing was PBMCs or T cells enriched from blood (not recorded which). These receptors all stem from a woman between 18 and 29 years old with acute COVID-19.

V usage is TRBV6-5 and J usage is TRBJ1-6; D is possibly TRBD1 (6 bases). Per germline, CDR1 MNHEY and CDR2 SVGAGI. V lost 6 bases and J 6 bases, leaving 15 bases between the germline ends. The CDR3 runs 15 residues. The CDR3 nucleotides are TGTGCCAGCAGGCCTTACAGGGCGGTTAATTCACCCCTCCACTTT. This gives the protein CASRPYRAVNSPLHF.

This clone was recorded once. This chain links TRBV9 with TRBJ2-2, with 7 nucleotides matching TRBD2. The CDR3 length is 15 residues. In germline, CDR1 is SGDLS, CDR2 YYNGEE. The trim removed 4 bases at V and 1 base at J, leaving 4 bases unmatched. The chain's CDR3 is CASSLIAGNTGELFF. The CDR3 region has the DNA TGTGCCAGCAGCCTCATAGCGGGGAACACCGGGGAGCTGTTTTTT.

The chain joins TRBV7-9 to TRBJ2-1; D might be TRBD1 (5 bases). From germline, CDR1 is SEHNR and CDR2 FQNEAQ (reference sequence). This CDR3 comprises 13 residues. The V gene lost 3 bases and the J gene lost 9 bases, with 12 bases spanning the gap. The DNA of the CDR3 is TGTGCCAGCAGCTTTGGGGCGGTGGGTGAGCAGTTCTTC. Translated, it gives CASSFGAVGEQFF. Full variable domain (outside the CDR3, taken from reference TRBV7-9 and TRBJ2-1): DTGVSQNPRHKITKRGQNVTFRCDPISEHNRLYWYRQTLGQGPEFLTYFQNEAQLEKSRLLSDRFSAERPKGSFSTLEIQRTEQGDSAMYLCASSFGAVGEQFFGPGTRLTVL.

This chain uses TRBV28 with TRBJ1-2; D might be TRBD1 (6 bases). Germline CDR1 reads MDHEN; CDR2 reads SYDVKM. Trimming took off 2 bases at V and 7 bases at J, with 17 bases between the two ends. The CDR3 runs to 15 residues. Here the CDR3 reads CASSLGAGTHLGYTF. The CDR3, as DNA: TGTGCCAGCAGTTTAGGGGCAGGGACACATCTTGGCTACACCTTC.

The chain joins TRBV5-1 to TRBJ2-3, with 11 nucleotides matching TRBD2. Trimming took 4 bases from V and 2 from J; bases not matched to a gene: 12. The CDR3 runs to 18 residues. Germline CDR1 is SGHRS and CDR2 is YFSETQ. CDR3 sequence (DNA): TGCGCCAGCAGCCAAACCCCTGGGACTAGCGGTTACACAGATACGCAGTATTTT. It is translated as CASSQTPGTSGYTDTQYF.

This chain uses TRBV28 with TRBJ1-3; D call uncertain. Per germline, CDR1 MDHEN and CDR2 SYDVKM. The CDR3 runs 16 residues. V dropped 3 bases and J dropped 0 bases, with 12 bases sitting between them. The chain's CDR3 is CASSFPFGSSGNTIYF. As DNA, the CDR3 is TGTGCCAGCAGTTTCCCTTTCGGGAGCTCTGGAAACACCATATATTTT.

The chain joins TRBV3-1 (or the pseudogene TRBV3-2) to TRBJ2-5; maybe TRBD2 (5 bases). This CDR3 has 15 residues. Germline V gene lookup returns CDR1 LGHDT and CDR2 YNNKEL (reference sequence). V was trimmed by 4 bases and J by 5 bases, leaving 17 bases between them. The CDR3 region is CASSPSSSVDETQYF. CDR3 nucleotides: TGTGCCAGCAGCCCGTCGAGTAGCGTCGACGAGACCCAGTACTTC.

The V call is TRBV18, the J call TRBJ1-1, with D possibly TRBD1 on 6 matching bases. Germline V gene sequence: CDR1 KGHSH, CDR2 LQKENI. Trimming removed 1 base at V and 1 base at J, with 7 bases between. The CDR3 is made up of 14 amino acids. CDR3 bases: TGTGCCAGCTCACCACTGACAGGGAACACTGAAGCTTTCTTT. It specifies CASSPLTGNTEAFF.

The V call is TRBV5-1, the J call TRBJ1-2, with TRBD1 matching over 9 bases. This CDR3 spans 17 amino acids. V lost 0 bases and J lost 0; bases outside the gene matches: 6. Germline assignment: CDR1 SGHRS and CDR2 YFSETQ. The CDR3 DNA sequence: TGCGCCAGCAGCTTGGCTGGACAGGGGATTCCTAACTATGGCTACACCTTC. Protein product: CASSLAGQGIPNYGYTF.

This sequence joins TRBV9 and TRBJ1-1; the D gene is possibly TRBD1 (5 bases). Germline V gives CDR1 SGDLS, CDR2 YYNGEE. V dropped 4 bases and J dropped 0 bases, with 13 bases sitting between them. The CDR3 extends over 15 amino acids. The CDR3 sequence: CASSMGGTLNTEAFF. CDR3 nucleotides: TGTGCCAGCAGCATGGGGGGGACCCTGAACACTGAAGCTTTCTTT.

The CDR3 nucleotides read TGTGCCAGCAGTCTTTCGACTAGCGGTAGCACAGATACGCAGTATTTT. Its protein is CASSLSTSGSTDTQYF. V is TRBV28 and J is TRBJ2-3; 9 positions agree with TRBD2. CDR1 is MDHEN, CDR2 SYDVKM, per germline. J lost 0 bases, V lost 5 bases, and 6 bases had no gene match. This CDR3 is 16 amino acids long.

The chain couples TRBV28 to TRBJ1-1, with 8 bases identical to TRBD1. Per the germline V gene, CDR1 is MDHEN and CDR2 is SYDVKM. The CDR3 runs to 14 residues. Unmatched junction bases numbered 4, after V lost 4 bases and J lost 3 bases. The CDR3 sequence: CASSSGQADTEAFF. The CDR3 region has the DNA TGTGCCAGCAGTTCGGGACAGGCAGACACTGAAGCTTTCTTT.

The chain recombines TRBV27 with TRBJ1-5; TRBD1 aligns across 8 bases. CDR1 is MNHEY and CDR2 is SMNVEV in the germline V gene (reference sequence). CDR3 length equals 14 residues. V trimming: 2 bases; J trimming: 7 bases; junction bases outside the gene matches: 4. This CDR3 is CASSLQGARQPQHF. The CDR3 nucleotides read TGTGCCAGCAGTTTACAGGGGGCGAGGCAGCCCCAGCATTTT.

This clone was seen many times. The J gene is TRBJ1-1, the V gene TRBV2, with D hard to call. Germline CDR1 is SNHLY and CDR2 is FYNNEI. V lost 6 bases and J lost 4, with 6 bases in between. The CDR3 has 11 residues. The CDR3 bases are TGTGCCAGCAGCCGGGGCACTGAAGCTTTCTTT. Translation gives CASSRGTEAFF.

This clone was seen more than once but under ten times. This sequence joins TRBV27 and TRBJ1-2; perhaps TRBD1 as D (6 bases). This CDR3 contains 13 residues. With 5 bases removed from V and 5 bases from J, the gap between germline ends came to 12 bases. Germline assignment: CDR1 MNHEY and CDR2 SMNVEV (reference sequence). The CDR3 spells CASSVGRGYGYTF. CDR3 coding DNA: TGTGCCAGCAGTGTGGGTAGGGGGTATGGCTACACCTTC.

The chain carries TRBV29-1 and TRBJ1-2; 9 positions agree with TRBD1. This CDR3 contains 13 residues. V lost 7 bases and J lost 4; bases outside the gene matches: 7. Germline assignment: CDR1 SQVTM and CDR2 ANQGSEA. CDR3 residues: CSAGQGKGYGYTF. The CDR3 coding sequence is TGCAGCGCGGGACAGGGAAAGGGCTATGGCTACACCTTC.

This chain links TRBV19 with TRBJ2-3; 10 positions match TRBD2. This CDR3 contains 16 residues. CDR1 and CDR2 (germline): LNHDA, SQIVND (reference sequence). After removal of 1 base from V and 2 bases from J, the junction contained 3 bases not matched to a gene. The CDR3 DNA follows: TGTGCCAGTAGTATAGGACTAGCGGGCCCCACAGATACGCAGTATTTT. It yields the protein CASSIGLAGPTDTQYF.

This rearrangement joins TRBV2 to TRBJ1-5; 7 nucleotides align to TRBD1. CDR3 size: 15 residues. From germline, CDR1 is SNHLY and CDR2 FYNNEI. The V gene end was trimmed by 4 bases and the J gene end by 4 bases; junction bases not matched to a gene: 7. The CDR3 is CASSVGGGANQPQHF. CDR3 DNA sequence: TGTGCCAGCAGTGTCGGAGGGGGCGCGAATCAGCCCCAGCATTTT.

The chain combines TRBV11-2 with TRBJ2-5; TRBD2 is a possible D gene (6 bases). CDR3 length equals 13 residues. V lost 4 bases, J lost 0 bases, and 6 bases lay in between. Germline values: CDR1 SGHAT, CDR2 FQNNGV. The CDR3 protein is CASSWEDQETQYF. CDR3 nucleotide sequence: TGTGCCAGCAGCTGGGAGGACCAAGAGACCCAGTACTTC.

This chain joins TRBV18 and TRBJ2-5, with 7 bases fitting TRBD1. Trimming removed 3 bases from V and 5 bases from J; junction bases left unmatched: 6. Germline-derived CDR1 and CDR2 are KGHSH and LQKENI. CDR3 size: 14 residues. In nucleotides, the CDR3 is TGTGCCAGCTCACCGACAGGGATTGGGGAGACCCAGTACTTC. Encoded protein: CASSPTGIGETQYF.

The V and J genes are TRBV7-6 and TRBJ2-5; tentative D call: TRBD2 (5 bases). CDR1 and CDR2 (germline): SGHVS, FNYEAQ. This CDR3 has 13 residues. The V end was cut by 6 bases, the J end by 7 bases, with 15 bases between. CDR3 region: CASSQSGVGTQYF. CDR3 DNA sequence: TGTGCCAGCAGTCAGTCCGGGGTGGGGACCCAGTACTTC. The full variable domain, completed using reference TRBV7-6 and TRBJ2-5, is GAGVSQSPRYKVTKRGQDVALRCDPISGHVSLYWYRQALGQGPEFLTYFNYEAQQDKSGLPNDRFSAERPEGSISTLTIQRTEQRDSAMYRCASSQSGVGTQYFGPGTRLLVL.